The T cell receptor (beta chain) described here comes from a study of blood T cell repertoires in COVID-19. CDR3 length: 15 residues. Germline CDR1 and CDR2: SGHRS and YFSETQ. The V segment lost 0 bases and the J segment 3 bases; nucleotides outside the gene matches: 2. Data came from immunoSEQ multiplex PCR; TCRdb stores just in-frame clones and leaves some out. The table shows about 60,000 clones, with roughly 85% occurring only once. The sample taken for sequencing was peripheral blood. This TCR was sampled from a human donor in a cohort sampled during active COVID-19. The chain employs TRBV5-1 and TRBJ2-1; 8 bases fit TRBD1. The CDR3, as DNA: TGCGCCAGCAGCTTGGGGACAGGGAACTACAATGAGCAGTTCTTC. Protein product: CASSLGTGNYNEQFF.